This is a list of T cell receptor beta chains from one sample in a study of T cell responses to AZD1222 COVID-19 vaccine. Sequenced by immunoSEQ multiplex PCR; TCRdb stores in-frame clones only, minus some. Here the sample spans 180,000 or so clones, 85% to 95% being singletons. Here the sequenced sample was peripheral blood, taken on day 0 of AZD1222 vaccination. All receptors derive from an adult in good health. Each CDR3 is given with its conserved first and last residue. The order of the fields is CDR3 DNA, CDR3 protein, V gene, D gene, J gene, clone size. The D gene is left open where the match is weak. Rows give clone size only sometimes, using once, few, many, or a class for an expanded clone.

cdr3_nt: TGTGCCAGCACCCTTGGGGGGTTTGAGCAGTTCTTC
cdr3_aa: CASTLGGFEQFF
v_call: TRBV6-6
d_call: -
j_call: TRBJ2-1
clone_size: -

cdr3_nt: TGTGCCAGCAGCTTCGGACAGGGGAATAATTCACCCCTCCACTTT
cdr3_aa: CASSFGQGNNSPLHF
v_call: TRBV5-8
d_call: TRBD1
j_call: TRBJ1-6
clone_size: -

cdr3_nt: TGTGCCAGCAGTCCTACCCGACAGGGGGCAATTGGTGCTGAAGCTTTCTTT
cdr3_aa: CASSPTRQGAIGAEAFF
v_call: TRBV6-6
d_call: TRBD1
j_call: TRBJ1-1
clone_size: -

cdr3_nt: TGTGCCAGCAAAATACAGGGGTCAGATTCACCCCTCCACTTT
cdr3_aa: CASKIQGSDSPLHF
v_call: TRBV6-5
d_call: TRBD1
j_call: TRBJ1-6
clone_size: -

cdr3_nt: TGTGCCAGCAGCTATTCAAGGCCTGTCACTGAAGCTTTCTTT
cdr3_aa: CASSYSRPVTEAFF
v_call: TRBV7-9
d_call: -
j_call: TRBJ1-1
clone_size: -

cdr3_nt: TGCGCCAGCAGTGAGGGGGCAGGGGTTATTCCAGATACGCAGTATTTT
cdr3_aa: CASSEGAGVIPDTQYF
v_call: TRBV10-2
d_call: -
j_call: TRBJ2-3
clone_size: -

cdr3_nt: TGTGCCAGCAGCTTGGCGGGTTTCGCGGACTACGAGCAGTACTTC
cdr3_aa: CASSLAGFADYEQYF
v_call: TRBV5-4
d_call: -
j_call: TRBJ2-7
clone_size: once

cdr3_nt: TGTGCCAGCTCACCACAAAAGGGAGAGACCCAGTACTTC
cdr3_aa: CASSPQKGETQYF
v_call: TRBV18
d_call: -
j_call: TRBJ2-5
clone_size: -

cdr3_nt: TGTGCCAGCAGTTTATCAGCAGGGGGCTCCCCTGAAGCTTTCTTT
cdr3_aa: CASSLSAGGSPEAFF
v_call: TRBV27
d_call: TRBD1
j_call: TRBJ1-1
clone_size: -

cdr3_nt: TGCGCCAGCAGCCAAGAGAAGGTAGCGGGCCTACTTCCAGATACGCAGTATTTT
cdr3_aa: CASSQEKVAGLLPDTQYF
v_call: TRBV4-1
d_call: TRBD2
j_call: TRBJ2-3
clone_size: -

cdr3_nt: TGTGCCAGCAGCTTAGGGGGGATAGCTGGAGGGCGCCAAGAGACCCAGTACTTC
cdr3_aa: CASSLGGIAGGRQETQYF
v_call: TRBV7-2
d_call: -
j_call: TRBJ2-5
clone_size: -

cdr3_nt: TGCGCCAGCCCTTATCAAGCGGAGGGCTTCTACAATGAGCAGTTCTTC
cdr3_aa: CASPYQAEGFYNEQFF
v_call: TRBV23-1
d_call: -
j_call: TRBJ2-1
clone_size: once

cdr3_nt: TGTGCCAGCAGTGGGACTAGCGGGAGGGCCTACAATGAGCAGTTCTTC
cdr3_aa: CASSGTSGRAYNEQFF
v_call: TRBV25-1
d_call: TRBD2
j_call: TRBJ2-1
clone_size: -

cdr3_nt: TGTGCCAGCACTAAGCCGGGACAGGGGAACTATGGCTACACCTTC
cdr3_aa: CASTKPGQGNYGYTF
v_call: TRBV5-8
d_call: TRBD1
j_call: TRBJ1-2
clone_size: -

cdr3_nt: TGTGCCAGCAGCCGAGGAAATTCACCCCTCCACTTT
cdr3_aa: CASSRGNSPLHF
v_call: TRBV6-2/TRBV6-3
d_call: -
j_call: TRBJ1-6
clone_size: -

cdr3_nt: TGTGCCAGCAGCTTCGGCCCAGCGGGAGTCGGGGAGCAGTACTTC
cdr3_aa: CASSFGPAGVGEQYF
v_call: TRBV11-2
d_call: TRBD2
j_call: TRBJ2-7
clone_size: -

cdr3_nt: TGTGCCAGCAGTTTATCGACAGGATCCAGTTCACCCCTCCACTTT
cdr3_aa: CASSLSTGSSSPLHF
v_call: TRBV28
d_call: -
j_call: TRBJ1-6
clone_size: -

cdr3_nt: TGTGCCGGAACGGACAGGGGGCCCAGCTACTTC
cdr3_aa: CAGTDRGPSYF
v_call: TRBV21-1
d_call: -
j_call: TRBJ1-2
clone_size: -

cdr3_nt: TGTGCCAGCAGCTGGGGGGGAGAGACCCAGTACTTC
cdr3_aa: CASSWGGETQYF
v_call: TRBV7-9
d_call: TRBD2
j_call: TRBJ2-5
clone_size: -

cdr3_nt: TGTGCCAGCAGCCCTCAGGGGCTTGAAAATGAAAAACTGTTTTTT
cdr3_aa: CASSPQGLENEKLFF
v_call: TRBV7-2
d_call: -
j_call: TRBJ1-4
clone_size: -

cdr3_nt: TGTGCCACCACCCCATATGCGCTTTCCTACGAGCAGTACTTC
cdr3_aa: CATTPYALSYEQYF
v_call: TRBV6-5
d_call: -
j_call: TRBJ2-7
clone_size: -

cdr3_nt: TGCAGCGTTGTTGGGGGTCAGAACACTGAAGCTTTCTTT
cdr3_aa: CSVVGGQNTEAFF
v_call: TRBV29-1
d_call: -
j_call: TRBJ1-1
clone_size: -

cdr3_nt: TGTGCCATCAGCGGGACTTCTAGCTCCTACGAGCAGTACTTC
cdr3_aa: CAISGTSSSYEQYF
v_call: TRBV10-3
d_call: -
j_call: TRBJ2-7
clone_size: -

cdr3_nt: TGTGCCAGCAGTCCCGCAGCCTCCTACGAGCAGTACTTC
cdr3_aa: CASSPAASYEQYF
v_call: TRBV6-5
d_call: -
j_call: TRBJ2-7
clone_size: -

cdr3_nt: TGTGCCAGCAGTGAAGCGCGGATACACGCCCTTCAGGGGGCAGGTCAGCCCCAGCATTTT
cdr3_aa: CASSEARIHALQGAGQPQHF
v_call: TRBV6-1
d_call: TRBD1
j_call: TRBJ1-5
clone_size: -

cdr3_nt: TGTGCCAGCAGCTTGTGGCCGTACACTGAAGCTTTCTTT
cdr3_aa: CASSLWPYTEAFF
v_call: TRBV5-5
d_call: -
j_call: TRBJ1-1
clone_size: -

cdr3_nt: TGTGCCAGCTCAAAGGGCGGTTACAATGAGCAGTTCTTC
cdr3_aa: CASSKGGYNEQFF
v_call: TRBV18
d_call: -
j_call: TRBJ2-1
clone_size: -

cdr3_nt: TGTGCCAGCAGTTACTCAGGGGGAGTTGGCTACACCTTC
cdr3_aa: CASSYSGGVGYTF
v_call: TRBV6-5
d_call: -
j_call: TRBJ1-2
clone_size: -

cdr3_nt: TGTGCCTGGAGTGGGGAAAACACTCGTGAAGCTTTCTTT
cdr3_aa: CAWSGENTREAFF
v_call: TRBV30
d_call: -
j_call: TRBJ1-1
clone_size: -

cdr3_nt: TGTGCCAGCAGCGAACCGGGCCTCTATGGCTACACCTTC
cdr3_aa: CASSEPGLYGYTF
v_call: TRBV3-1/TRBV3-2
d_call: -
j_call: TRBJ1-2
clone_size: -

cdr3_nt: TGTGCCAGCAGCTTGGGGGCCCGGGGCACTAACTATGGCTACACCTTC
cdr3_aa: CASSLGARGTNYGYTF
v_call: TRBV5-4
d_call: -
j_call: TRBJ1-2
clone_size: -

cdr3_nt: TGTGCCAGTCGGGAAATGACAGGGTTGGGCTTCAATCAGCCCCAGCATTTT
cdr3_aa: CASREMTGLGFNQPQHF
v_call: TRBV19
d_call: TRBD1
j_call: TRBJ1-5
clone_size: -

cdr3_nt: TGTGCCAGCAAGCTAGCGGCCCCCTTCTACAATGAGCAGTTCTTC
cdr3_aa: CASKLAAPFYNEQFF
v_call: TRBV2
d_call: TRBD2
j_call: TRBJ2-1
clone_size: -

cdr3_nt: TGTGCCAGCAGTTTTAGGCACCGTCAGCCCCAGCATTTT
cdr3_aa: CASSFRHRQPQHF
v_call: TRBV27
d_call: -
j_call: TRBJ1-5
clone_size: -

cdr3_nt: TGTGCCAGCCAAAGACGGAACACTGAAGCTTTCTTT
cdr3_aa: CASQRRNTEAFF
v_call: TRBV6-5
d_call: -
j_call: TRBJ1-1
clone_size: once

cdr3_nt: TGTGCCAGCAGCTCTTGGGGAAGGACTACGAACACTGAAGCTTTCTTT
cdr3_aa: CASSSWGRTTNTEAFF
v_call: TRBV5-6
d_call: -
j_call: TRBJ1-1
clone_size: -

cdr3_nt: TGTGCCAGCAGCTTAGAGTCCAGGGGGCTCCCCCCCAATCGAGAGACCCAGTACTTC
cdr3_aa: CASSLESRGLPPNRETQYF
v_call: TRBV7-6
d_call: TRBD1
j_call: TRBJ2-5
clone_size: -

cdr3_nt: TGTGCCAGCAGCCCAGGGGGCGCGACTGGAAACACCATATATTTT
cdr3_aa: CASSPGGATGNTIYF
v_call: TRBV7-6
d_call: TRBD1
j_call: TRBJ1-3
clone_size: -

cdr3_nt: TGTGCCAGCAGTTACGACGCAGGAGAAAATTCACCCCTCCACTTT
cdr3_aa: CASSYDAGENSPLHF
v_call: TRBV6-5
d_call: -
j_call: TRBJ1-6
clone_size: -

cdr3_nt: TGCGCCAGCAGCTTGCAGGGTCCAGAGACCCAGTACTTC
cdr3_aa: CASSLQGPETQYF
v_call: TRBV5-1
d_call: -
j_call: TRBJ2-5
clone_size: -

cdr3_nt: TGTGCCAGCAGTGAATGGCGGGACAGGGGAAGCAATCAGCCCCAGCATTTT
cdr3_aa: CASSEWRDRGSNQPQHF
v_call: TRBV6-1
d_call: TRBD1
j_call: TRBJ1-5
clone_size: -

cdr3_nt: TGTGCCAGCTCCCGACAGCCGAATGAAAAACTGTTTTTT
cdr3_aa: CASSRQPNEKLFF
v_call: TRBV11-3
d_call: -
j_call: TRBJ1-4
clone_size: -

cdr3_nt: TGTGCCAGCAGCATAAGCAGGAAGGTGAATTCACCCCTCCACTTT
cdr3_aa: CASSISRKVNSPLHF
v_call: TRBV21-1
d_call: -
j_call: TRBJ1-6
clone_size: -

cdr3_nt: TGTGCCAGCAGTTACACTGGGACCTACGAGCAGTACTTC
cdr3_aa: CASSYTGTYEQYF
v_call: TRBV6-2/TRBV6-3
d_call: -
j_call: TRBJ2-7
clone_size: -

cdr3_nt: TGTGCCAGCCAGGCAGCCCGGGGTACCGCCTCTAGGTATGGCTACACCTTC
cdr3_aa: CASQAARGTASRYGYTF
v_call: TRBV2
d_call: -
j_call: TRBJ1-2
clone_size: -

cdr3_nt: TGCGCCAGCAGTGAGACAGTTCTTCCCAACGGGGAGCTGTTTTTT
cdr3_aa: CASSETVLPNGELFF
v_call: TRBV10-1
d_call: -
j_call: TRBJ2-2
clone_size: -

cdr3_nt: TGTGCCATCAGTGAGTTCGACAGGGTTCAGACCCAGTACTTC
cdr3_aa: CAISEFDRVQTQYF
v_call: TRBV10-3
d_call: TRBD1
j_call: TRBJ2-5
clone_size: -

cdr3_nt: TGTGCCAGCAAGAGCGGGGCGGGAGGCACAGATACGCAGTATTTT
cdr3_aa: CASKSGAGGTDTQYF
v_call: TRBV28
d_call: TRBD2
j_call: TRBJ2-3
clone_size: -

cdr3_nt: TGTGCCAGCAGCTCCAATGGACGACAGGGGGCAGGGAATCAGCCCCAGCATTTT
cdr3_aa: CASSSNGRQGAGNQPQHF
v_call: TRBV7-6
d_call: TRBD1
j_call: TRBJ1-5
clone_size: -

cdr3_nt: TGTGCCAGCAGTTACTCGAGCCGGAATCAGCCCCAGCATTTT
cdr3_aa: CASSYSSRNQPQHF
v_call: TRBV6-2/TRBV6-3
d_call: -
j_call: TRBJ1-5
clone_size: -

cdr3_nt: TGTGCCAGCAGTTTTAAGGGGGACGCTTCCTACAATGAGCAGTTCTTC
cdr3_aa: CASSFKGDASYNEQFF
v_call: TRBV27
d_call: -
j_call: TRBJ2-1
clone_size: -

cdr3_nt: TGTGCCAGCAGTGAACAGGGGGGGTATTCTGAAGCTTTCTTT
cdr3_aa: CASSEQGGYSEAFF
v_call: TRBV7-9
d_call: TRBD1
j_call: TRBJ1-1
clone_size: -

cdr3_nt: TGCAGCGTAGCGGGGACAGGGGTAGAAGCTTTCTTT
cdr3_aa: CSVAGTGVEAFF
v_call: TRBV29-1
d_call: TRBD1
j_call: TRBJ1-1
clone_size: -